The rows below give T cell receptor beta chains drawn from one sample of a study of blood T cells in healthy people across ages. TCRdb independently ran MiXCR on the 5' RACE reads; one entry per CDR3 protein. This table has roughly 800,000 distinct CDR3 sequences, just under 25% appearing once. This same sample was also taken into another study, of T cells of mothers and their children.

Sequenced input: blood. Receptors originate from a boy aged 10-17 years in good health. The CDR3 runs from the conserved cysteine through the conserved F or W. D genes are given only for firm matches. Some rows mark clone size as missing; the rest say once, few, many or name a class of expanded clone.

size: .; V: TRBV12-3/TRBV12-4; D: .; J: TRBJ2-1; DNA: TGTGCCAGCAGTTTACCGGACCGAGGTGAGCAGTTCTTC; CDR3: CASSLPDRGEQFF
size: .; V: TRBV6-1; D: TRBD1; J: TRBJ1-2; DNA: TGTGCCAGCAGTGAAGACAGGGGGCTGAGTGGCTACACCTTC; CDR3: CASSEDRGLSGYTF
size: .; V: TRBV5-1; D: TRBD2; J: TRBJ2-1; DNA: TGCGCCAGCAGCTTGCGGAGCGGGAGCAATGAGCAGTTCTTC; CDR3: CASSLRSGSNEQFF
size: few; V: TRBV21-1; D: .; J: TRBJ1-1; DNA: TGTGCCAGCAGCACCGGAGGGGACAGGGGCTATAGGGGGCCTGAAGCTTTCTTT; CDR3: CASSTGGDRGYRGPEAFF
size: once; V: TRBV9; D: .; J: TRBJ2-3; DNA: TGTGCCAGCAGCCCCCGGGGGGCGGGTCCGGATACGCAGTATTTT; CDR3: CASSPRGAGPDTQYF
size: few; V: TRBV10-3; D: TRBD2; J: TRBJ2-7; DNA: TGTGCCATCAGTAACTCGGTTGGGCGGGAGGCCTACGAGCAGTACTTC; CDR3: CAISNSVGREAYEQYF
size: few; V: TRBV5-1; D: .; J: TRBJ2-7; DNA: TGCGCCAGCAGCTTGGGGTTGAGGGGAGGGGGCTCCTACGAGCAGTACTTC; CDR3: CASSLGLRGGGSYEQYF
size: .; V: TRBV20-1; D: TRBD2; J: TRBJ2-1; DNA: TGCAGTGCTAGAGATATAGCGGGGGCGTTCGGAGAGCAGTTCTTC; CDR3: CSARDIAGAFGEQFF
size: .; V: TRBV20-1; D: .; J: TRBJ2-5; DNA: TGCAGTGTCCCGAGACTAGTTGCAGAGACCCAGTGCTTC; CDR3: CSVPRLVAETQCF
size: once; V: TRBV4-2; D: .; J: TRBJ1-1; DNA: TGTGCCAGCAGCCAAGAGGAGGGTGGTGACACTGAAGCTTTCTTT; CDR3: CASSQEEGGDTEAFF
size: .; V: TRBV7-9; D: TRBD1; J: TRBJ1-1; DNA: TGTGCCAGCAGGCTCACAGGGGCGGGGGAAGAAGCTTTCTTT; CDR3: CASRLTGAGEEAFF
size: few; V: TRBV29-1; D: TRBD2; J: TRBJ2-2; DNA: TGCAGCGCGGGACGTAGCGGGCAAAACACCGGGGAGCTGTTTTTT; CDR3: CSAGRSGQNTGELFF
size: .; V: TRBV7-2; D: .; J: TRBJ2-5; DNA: TGTGCCAGCAGCCCCCCAGGGTGGTTAGAGACCCAGTACTTC; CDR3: CASSPPGWLETQYF
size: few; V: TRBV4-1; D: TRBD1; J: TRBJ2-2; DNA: TGCGCCAGCAGCCAATACCGGGACAGATATACCGGGGAGCTGTTTTTT; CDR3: CASSQYRDRYTGELFF
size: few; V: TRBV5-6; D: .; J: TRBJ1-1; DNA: TGTGCCAGCAGCTTAGGTTGGGGACGAGAGAACACTGAAGCTTTCTTT; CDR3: CASSLGWGRENTEAFF
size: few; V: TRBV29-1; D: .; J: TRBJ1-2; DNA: TGCAGCGTTGAATGGGAAGGGGCTGGCTACACCTTC; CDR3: CSVEWEGAGYTF
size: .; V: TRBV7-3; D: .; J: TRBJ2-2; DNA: TGTGCCAGCAGCTCCGGGGGTTCGAACACCGGGGAGCTGTTTTTT; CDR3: CASSSGGSNTGELFF
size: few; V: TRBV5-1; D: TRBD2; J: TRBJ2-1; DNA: TGCGCCAGCAGCTCCAATAGCGGGCCCTACAATGAGCAGTTCTTC; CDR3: CASSSNSGPYNEQFF
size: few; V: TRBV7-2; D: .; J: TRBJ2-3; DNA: TGTGCTAGCAGCCCCTTGTTAGTCCCAGATACGCAGTATTTT; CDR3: CASSPLLVPDTQYF
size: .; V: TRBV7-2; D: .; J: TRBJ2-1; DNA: TGTGCCAGCAGCTTAGGAGTCCAGGGGCAGTCCTTC; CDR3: CASSLGVQGQSF
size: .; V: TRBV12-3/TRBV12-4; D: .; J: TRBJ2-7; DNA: TGTGCCAGCAGTCCCTCGGGCTTCTACGAGCAGTACTTC; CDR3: CASSPSGFYEQYF
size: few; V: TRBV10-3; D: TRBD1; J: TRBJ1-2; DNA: TGTGCCATCAGTGACCCCGGGACAGGGAACTATGGCTACACCTTC; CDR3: CAISDPGTGNYGYTF
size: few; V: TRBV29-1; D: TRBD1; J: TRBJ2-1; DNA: TGCAGCGTTGAAGATCTGGACAGGGGTAACAATGAGCAGTTCTTC; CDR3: CSVEDLDRGNNEQFF
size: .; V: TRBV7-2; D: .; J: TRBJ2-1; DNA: TGTGCCAGCAGCTCCCAGGGCCTCAGGCATGAGCAGTTCTTC; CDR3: CASSSQGLRHEQFF
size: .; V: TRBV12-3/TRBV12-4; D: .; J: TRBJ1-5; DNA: TGTGCCAGCAGTTTCTTCAGGGATGGCAATCAGCCCCAGCATTTT; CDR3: CASSFFRDGNQPQHF
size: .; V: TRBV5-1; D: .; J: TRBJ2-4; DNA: TGCGCCAGCAGCCCGGATGCGGGACTAAACATTCAGTACTTC; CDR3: CASSPDAGLNIQYF
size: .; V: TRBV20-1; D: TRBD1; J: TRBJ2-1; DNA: TGCAGTGCTAGAGAGGACCGGGACAGGGGGCGATTTTGGAATGAGCAGTTCTTC; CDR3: CSAREDRDRGRFWNEQFF
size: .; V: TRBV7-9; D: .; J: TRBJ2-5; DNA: TGTGCCAGCAGCTCCATCGCTGACCCACAAGAGACCCAGTACTTC; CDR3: CASSSIADPQETQYF
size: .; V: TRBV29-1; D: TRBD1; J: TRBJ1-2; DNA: TGCAGCGCTGGACAGGGTGGAAACTATGGCTACACCTTC; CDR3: CSAGQGGNYGYTF